This TCR beta chain was identified during a study of blood T cells in healthy people across ages. The germline CDR1 and CDR2 sequences are ENHRY and SYGVKD. The CDR3 has 13 residues. Ranging in age from roughly 6 to 95, the donors were healthy Caucasian individuals from Russia. Primed by a sample-barcoded 5' primer and a J-beta primer mix, a second PCR proceeded for roughly 6 to 12 cycles. Using its own MiXCR run on the 5' RACE reads, TCRdb lists one record per CDR3 protein. The sample consists of roughly 2 million distinct CDR3 sequences, less than 50% of them appearing once. The chain combines TRBV10-3 with TRBJ2-4; possibly TRBD1 or TRBD2 for D (5 bases each). The assigned J gene may be wrong: the sequence end matches TRBJ2-7 better. This TCR came from a woman aged 40-49 years in good health. Sequencing input: blood. The CDR3 sequence is CAIRGTETYEQYF. The CDR3 DNA reads as TGTGCCATCAGAGGGACGGAGACTTACGAGCAGTACTTC.